This T cell receptor beta chain is drawn from a study of T cell responses to AZD1222 COVID-19 vaccine. Points from the study as a whole: A reported finding is that nearly half of spike-specific TCRs target unmutated variant regions.

Germline CDR1 and CDR2: DFQATT and SNEGSKA (reference sequence). This CDR3 is 16 amino acids long. The J segment lost 0 bases and the V segment lost 3 bases, leaving 9 bases of the junction unmatched. Repertoires were generated with immunoSEQ multiplex PCR, while TCRdb's copy carries only in-frame clones and drops some. In the table there are about 190,000 clones, roughly 88% of which are singletons. About this clone itself: Its antigen is as yet unknown.

The TCR comes from an adult in good health. The starting material was peripheral blood, obtained on day 0 of AZD1222 vaccination. This chain joins TRBV20-1 and TRBJ2-5; 8 bases line up with TRBD2. The CDR3 region is CSASLPGGKYQETQYF. The CDR3 DNA is TGCAGTGCTAGTTTGCCGGGAGGGAAGTACCAAGAGACCCAGTACTTC.